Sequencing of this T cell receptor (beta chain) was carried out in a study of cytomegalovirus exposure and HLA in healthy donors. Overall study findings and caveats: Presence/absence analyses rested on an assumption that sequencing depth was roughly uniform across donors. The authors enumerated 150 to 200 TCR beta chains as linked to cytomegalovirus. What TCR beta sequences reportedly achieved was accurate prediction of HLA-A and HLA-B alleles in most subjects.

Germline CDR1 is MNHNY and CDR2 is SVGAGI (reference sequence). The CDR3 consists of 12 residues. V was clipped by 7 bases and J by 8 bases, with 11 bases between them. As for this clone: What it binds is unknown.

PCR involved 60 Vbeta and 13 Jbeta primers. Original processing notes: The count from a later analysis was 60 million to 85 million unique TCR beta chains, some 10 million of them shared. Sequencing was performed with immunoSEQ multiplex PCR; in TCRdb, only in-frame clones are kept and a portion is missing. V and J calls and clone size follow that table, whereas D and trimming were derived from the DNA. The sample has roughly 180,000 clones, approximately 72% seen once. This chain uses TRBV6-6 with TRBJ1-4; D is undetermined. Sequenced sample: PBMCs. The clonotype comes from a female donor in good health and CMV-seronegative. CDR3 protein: CASMYSEEKLFF. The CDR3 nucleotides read TGTGCCAGCATGTACTCGGAGGAAAAACTGTTTTTT.